The rows below give T cell receptor beta chains drawn from one sample of a study of cytomegalovirus exposure and HLA in healthy donors. Data came from immunoSEQ multiplex PCR; TCRdb stores just in-frame clones and leaves some out. The table has about 260,000 clones, 90% seen once. Input material: PBMCs. These receptors came from a woman between 25 and 40 years old in good health and CMV-seronegative. Both conserved end residues are part of each CDR3. Each record gives: J gene, clone size, V gene, D gene, CDR3 protein, CDR3 DNA. D genes are given only for firm matches. Size is omitted from some rows. Given values are once, few, many or a class for expanded clones.

TRBJ2-7	few	TRBV21-1	.	CASSFSDLFYEQYF	TGTGCCAGCAGCTTCTCGGACCTGTTCTACGAGCAGTACTTC
TRBJ1-5	.	TRBV7-9	.	CASTQNSNQPQHF	TGTGCCAGCACCCAAAATAGCAATCAGCCCCAGCATTTT
TRBJ2-1	.	TRBV2	.	CASRPTGQDEQFF	TGTGCCAGCAGACCGACTGGGCAGGATGAGCAGTTCTTC
TRBJ2-1	.	TRBV20-1	.	CSARHLAKQFF	TGCAGTGCTAGACATCTAGCCAAGCAGTTCTTC
TRBJ2-2	.	TRBV6-4	.	CASSKNTGELFF	TGTGCCAGCAGTAAGAACACCGGGGAGCTGTTTTTT
TRBJ2-1	.	TRBV11-3	.	CASSLGAGAANEQFF	TGTGCCAGCAGCTTGGGGGCGGGAGCTGCGAATGAGCAGTTCTTC
TRBJ2-3	.	TRBV5-1	TRBD2	CASSTGLANTDTQYF	TGCGCCAGCAGCACAGGACTAGCAAACACAGATACGCAGTATTTT
TRBJ1-1	.	TRBV28	.	CASSFRAFF	TGTGCCAGCAGTTTTCGAGCTTTCTTT
TRBJ1-3	.	TRBV11-2	TRBD1	CASSRDRENTIYF	TGTGCCAGCAGCCGTGACAGGGAAAACACCATATATTTT
TRBJ2-3	few	TRBV6-6	.	CASSFTGSTDTQYF	TGTGCCAGCAGTTTCACTGGGAGCACAGATACGCAGTATTTT
TRBJ2-1	.	TRBV5-6	TRBD2	CASSLVTSGSSYNEQFF	TGTGCCAGCAGCTTGGTTACTAGCGGGAGTTCCTACAATGAGCAGTTCTTC
TRBJ2-7	.	TRBV21-1	.	CASSKGTSSYEQYF	TGTGCCAGCAGCAAAGGGACTTCCTCCTACGAGCAGTACTTC
TRBJ2-7	.	TRBV2	.	CASSRTAGLDYEQYF	TGTGCCAGCAGTCGAACGGCCGGGCTCGACTACGAGCAGTACTTC
TRBJ2-7	.	TRBV2	.	CASRAGTALGGWIYEQYF	TGTGCCAGCAGGGCCGGGACGGCATTGGGCGGGTGGATCTACGAGCAGTACTTC
TRBJ2-1	.	TRBV5-1	TRBD2	CASSQTSGIEQFF	TGCGCCAGCAGCCAAACTAGCGGAATTGAGCAGTTCTTC
TRBJ2-5	.	TRBV14	.	CASSQGVETQYF	TGTGCCAGCAGCCAAGGGGTAGAGACCCAGTACTTC
TRBJ1-4	.	TRBV14	.	CASSQEEELNNEKLFF	TGTGCCAGCAGCCAAGAGGAGGAACTGAATAATGAAAAACTGTTTTTT
TRBJ2-7	.	TRBV11-2	TRBD2	CASSLGPSGTYEQYF	TGTGCCAGCAGCTTAGGACCTAGCGGGACCTACGAGCAGTACTTC
TRBJ2-7	.	TRBV27	TRBD2	CASSIGGVSSYEQYF	TGTGCCAGCAGTATCGGGGGGGTGAGCTCCTACGAGCAGTACTTC
TRBJ1-4	once	TRBV5-1	TRBD1	CASSLQPTGGHGEKLFF	TGCGCCAGCAGCTTACAACCTACAGGGGGTCATGGTGAAAAACTGTTTTTT
TRBJ2-1	.	TRBV4-3	TRBD2	CASSQVSGSSYNEQFF	TGCGCCAGCAGCCAAGTCAGCGGGAGCTCCTACAATGAGCAGTTCTTC
TRBJ2-7	.	TRBV19	.	CASSIGERSPLEQYF	TGTGCCAGTAGTATAGGCGAGCGGAGCCCGCTGGAGCAGTACTTC
TRBJ2-2	.	TRBV9	.	CASSVAGDPGELFF	TGTGCCAGCAGCGTAGCCGGGGACCCCGGGGAGCTGTTTTTT
TRBJ2-7	.	TRBV11-2	.	CASSFQGGSPNGEQYF	TGTGCCAGCAGCTTCCAGGGTGGTTCCCCCAATGGAGAGCAGTACTTC
TRBJ1-5	.	TRBV28	TRBD1	CASSLISGTDNQPQHF	TGTGCCAGCAGTTTAATTTCCGGGACAGACAATCAGCCCCAGCATTTT
TRBJ1-2	.	TRBV4-1	TRBD1	CASSAGQGLNYGYTF	TGCGCCAGCAGCGCCGGACAGGGACTTAACTATGGCTACACCTTC
TRBJ2-7	.	TRBV28	.	CASLNTGQVTREQYF	TGTGCCAGTCTGAACACGGGACAAGTAACTCGCGAGCAGTACTTC
TRBJ1-5	.	TRBV28	.	CASSLSGRHQPQHF	TGTGCCAGCAGTTTATCAGGGCGGCATCAGCCCCAGCATTTT
TRBJ2-3	.	TRBV15	.	CATSRDFPGEVGGSTTDTQYF	TGTGCCACCAGCAGAGATTTCCCAGGGGAGGTGGGCGGGAGTACGACAGATACGCAGTATTTT
TRBJ2-7	.	TRBV5-1	.	CASSLAGQGSEQYF	TGCGCCAGCAGCTTGGCCGGGCAGGGTAGTGAGCAGTACTTC
TRBJ2-1	.	TRBV27	.	CASSFTGTTYNEQFF	TGTGCCAGCAGTTTTACCGGGACAACCTACAATGAGCAGTTCTTC
TRBJ2-7	.	TRBV25-1	.	CASSAPRTGGDEQYF	TGTGCCAGCAGTGCCCCAAGGACAGGAGGGGACGAGCAGTACTTC
TRBJ2-3	.	TRBV11-3	.	CASDPGDTDTQYF	TGTGCCAGCGACCCAGGGGATACAGATACGCAGTATTTT
TRBJ2-5	.	TRBV7-2	.	CASSFRTPYGQTQYF	TGTGCCAGCAGCTTCCGTACTCCATACGGACAGACCCAGTACTTC
TRBJ1-5	.	TRBV25-1	.	CASSGVGRNQPQHF	TGTGCCAGCAGTGGAGTAGGGAGAAATCAGCCCCAGCATTTT
TRBJ2-1	.	TRBV7-3	TRBD2	CASSPGSGSLDEQFF	TGTGCCAGCAGCCCCGGTAGCGGGAGTCTCGATGAGCAGTTCTTC
TRBJ2-7	.	TRBV6-1	.	CASRGRDDHYEQYF	TGTGCCAGCAGGGGCCGGGACGATCACTACGAGCAGTACTTC
TRBJ2-7	.	TRBV11-1	TRBD2	CASSSGLAESYEQYF	TGTGCCAGCAGCTCGGGACTAGCGGAGAGCTACGAGCAGTACTTC
TRBJ2-3	.	TRBV7-8	.	CASSLDTGYRGDTQYF	TGTGCCAGCAGCTTAGATACAGGGTACCGCGGAGATACGCAGTATTTT
TRBJ2-7	.	TRBV4-2	.	CASSQAGEMIEEQYF	TGTGCCAGCAGCCAAGCTGGGGAAATGATCGAAGAGCAGTACTTC
TRBJ1-3	few	TRBV11-2	.	CASSPFLSGGNTIYF	TGTGCCAGCAGCCCCTTCCTTTCGGGTGGAAACACCATATATTTT
TRBJ2-2	.	TRBV7-9	TRBD1	CASSLSGQGAGELFF	TGTGCCAGCAGCTTAAGCGGTCAGGGGGCCGGGGAGCTGTTTTTT
TRBJ2-3	.	TRBV6-1	.	CASSESTDTQYF	TGTGCCAGCAGTGAGAGCACAGATACGCAGTATTTT
TRBJ2-2	.	TRBV4-1	.	CASSQDSPRTGELFF	TGCGCCAGCAGCCAAGATAGTCCCCGCACCGGGGAGCTGTTTTTT
TRBJ2-6	.	TRBV4-1	.	CASSQEGGSGANVLTF	TGCGCCAGCAGCCAAGAGGGGGGCTCTGGGGCCAACGTCCTGACTTTC
TRBJ1-2	.	TRBV10-3	TRBD1	CAISSGQGDGYTF	TGTGCCATCAGCTCGGGACAGGGGGATGGCTACACCTTC
TRBJ1-2	.	TRBV11-2	TRBD1	CASSLDQGGFNYGYTF	TGTGCCAGCAGCTTAGATCAAGGGGGCTTTAACTATGGCTACACCTTC
TRBJ2-1	.	TRBV9	.	CASSGRVGEQFF	TGTGCCAGCAGCGGCAGGGTTGGTGAGCAGTTCTTC
TRBJ2-5	.	TRBV10-3	TRBD2	CAIRKAGTSVQETQYF	TGTGCCATCAGGAAGGCCGGGACTAGCGTCCAAGAGACCCAGTACTTC
TRBJ2-3	.	TRBV11-3	TRBD2	CASSLDRLAGFSDTQYF	TGTGCCAGCAGCTTAGATCGTCTAGCGGGATTCTCAGATACGCAGTATTTT
TRBJ2-5	.	TRBV9	.	CASSARTGQETQYF	TGTGCCAGCAGCGCCCGGACGGGACAAGAGACCCAGTACTTC
TRBJ2-1	.	TRBV7-9	TRBD2	CASSLEAGGYNEQFF	TGTGCCAGCAGCTTAGAAGCGGGAGGGTACAATGAGCAGTTCTTC
TRBJ1-5	.	TRBV19	.	CASSIETGNQPQHF	TGTGCCAGTAGTATAGAGACAGGCAATCAGCCCCAGCATTTT
TRBJ2-7	.	TRBV6-1	.	CASSEAGAGRNEQYF	TGTGCCAGCAGTGAAGCGGGAGCAGGGAGAAACGAGCAGTACTTC
TRBJ2-7	.	TRBV27	TRBD1	CASSWTGGGYEQYF	TGTGCCAGCAGTTGGACAGGGGGTGGCTACGAGCAGTACTTC
TRBJ2-7	.	TRBV7-2	.	CASSSPGQGEQYF	TGTGCCAGCAGCTCACCGGGACAAGGCGAGCAGTACTTC
TRBJ2-2	.	TRBV4-3	TRBD1	CASTWADRGQTGELFF	TGCGCCAGCACCTGGGCAGACAGGGGACAAACCGGGGAGCTGTTTTTT